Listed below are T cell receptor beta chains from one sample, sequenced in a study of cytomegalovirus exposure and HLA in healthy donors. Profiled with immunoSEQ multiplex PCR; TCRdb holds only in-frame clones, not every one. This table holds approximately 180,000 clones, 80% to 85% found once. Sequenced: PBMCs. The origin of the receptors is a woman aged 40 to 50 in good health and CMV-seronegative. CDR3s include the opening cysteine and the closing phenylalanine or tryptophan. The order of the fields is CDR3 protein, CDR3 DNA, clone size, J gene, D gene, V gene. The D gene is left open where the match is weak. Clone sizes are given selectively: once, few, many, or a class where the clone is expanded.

CDR3: CASSWGGTGTYNEQFF
DNA: TGTGCCAGCAGTTGGGGAGGGACTGGGACGTACAATGAGCAGTTCTTC
size: -
J: TRBJ2-1
D: TRBD2
V: TRBV7-3

CDR3: CASSLVLAGGTDTQYF
DNA: TGTGCCAGCAGCTTAGTACTAGCGGGAGGCACAGATACGCAGTATTTT
size: -
J: TRBJ2-3
D: TRBD2
V: TRBV7-8

CDR3: CASSLGGGINIQYF
DNA: TGTGCCAGCAGTTTGGGGGGGGGCATTAACATTCAGTACTTC
size: -
J: TRBJ2-4
D: -
V: TRBV27

CDR3: CASTAGVQPQHF
DNA: TGTGCCAGTACGGCAGGGGTTCAGCCCCAGCATTTT
size: -
J: TRBJ1-5
D: -
V: TRBV19

CDR3: CASSQELENYGYTF
DNA: TGCGCCAGCAGCCAAGAACTAGAGAACTATGGCTACACCTTC
size: -
J: TRBJ1-2
D: -
V: TRBV4-3

CDR3: CSVGDRVSSGNTIYF
DNA: TGCAGCGTTGGGGACAGGGTTTCCTCTGGAAACACCATATATTTT
size: -
J: TRBJ1-3
D: TRBD1
V: TRBV29-1

CDR3: CASSVGPRKTGELFF
DNA: TGTGCCAGCAGCGTAGGTCCCAGGAAAACCGGGGAGCTGTTTTTT
size: -
J: TRBJ2-2
D: -
V: TRBV9

CDR3: CASSFIAGQNNEQFF
DNA: TGCGCCAGCAGTTTCATAGCGGGGCAAAACAATGAGCAGTTCTTC
size: -
J: TRBJ2-1
D: TRBD2
V: TRBV5-1

CDR3: CASSVGTSEETQYF
DNA: TGTGCCAGCAGCGTAGGGACTAGCGAAGAGACCCAGTACTTC
size: -
J: TRBJ2-5
D: TRBD2
V: TRBV9

CDR3: CASSPQTSGGLYGYTF
DNA: TGTGCCAGCAGCCCCCAAACCTCCGGTGGTCTCTATGGCTACACCTTC
size: -
J: TRBJ1-2
D: -
V: TRBV9

CDR3: CASSIDGSSYNEQFF
DNA: TGTGCCAGTAGTATAGACGGGAGCTCCTACAATGAGCAGTTCTTC
size: -
J: TRBJ2-1
D: -
V: TRBV19

CDR3: CASSPIAGVLYEQYF
DNA: TGTGCCAGCAGCCCGATAGCGGGAGTTCTCTACGAGCAGTACTTC
size: -
J: TRBJ2-7
D: TRBD2
V: TRBV7-2

CDR3: CASTSLAGVLGPTDTQYF
DNA: TGTGCCAGCACCTCTCTAGCGGGAGTCCTGGGACCCACAGATACGCAGTATTTT
size: -
J: TRBJ2-3
D: TRBD2
V: TRBV7-9

CDR3: CASSYTSNRRGAGYNEQFF
DNA: TGTGCCAGCAGTTACACCTCGAACCGCCGGGGGGCGGGTTACAATGAGCAGTTCTTC
size: once
J: TRBJ2-1
D: -
V: TRBV27

CDR3: CASSGTATATNEKLFF
DNA: TGTGCCAGTTCTGGGACAGCCACCGCAACTAATGAAAAACTGTTTTTT
size: -
J: TRBJ1-4
D: TRBD1
V: TRBV6-6

CDR3: CASSLGGGTGNTIYF
DNA: TGTGCCAGCAGCTTAGGGGGGGGCACTGGAAACACCATATATTTT
size: -
J: TRBJ1-3
D: -
V: TRBV7-6

CDR3: CAWGLGTRGTDTQYF
DNA: TGTGCCTGGGGACTCGGGACTAGAGGTACAGATACGCAGTATTTT
size: -
J: TRBJ2-3
D: TRBD2
V: TRBV30

CDR3: CASSSGGLSTDTQYF
DNA: TGTGCCAGCAGCTCCGGTGGGCTAAGCACAGATACGCAGTATTTT
size: -
J: TRBJ2-3
D: -
V: TRBV5-4

CDR3: CASSQAWTGDEKLFF
DNA: TGCGCCAGCAGCCAGGCCTGGACAGGGGATGAAAAACTGTTTTTT
size: once
J: TRBJ1-4
D: TRBD1
V: TRBV4-3

CDR3: CASSQILQINQPQHF
DNA: TGCGCCAGCAGCCAGATTCTACAGATTAATCAGCCCCAGCATTTT
size: -
J: TRBJ1-5
D: -
V: TRBV4-3

CDR3: CASSSNSVINTQYF
DNA: TGTGCCAGCAGCTCGAATAGCGTTATTAATACGCAGTATTTT
size: -
J: TRBJ2-3
D: -
V: TRBV7-8

CDR3: CAWAGTPMNTEAFF
DNA: TGTGCCTGGGCCGGGACACCGATGAACACTGAAGCTTTCTTT
size: -
J: TRBJ1-1
D: -
V: TRBV30

CDR3: CASSFSGSSDTQYF
DNA: TGTGCCAGCAGCTTTAGCGGGAGTTCAGATACGCAGTATTTT
size: -
J: TRBJ2-3
D: TRBD2
V: TRBV7-3